What follows are 19 T cell receptor beta chains derived from one specimen sequenced in a study of blood T cell repertoires in COVID-19. Measured with immunoSEQ multiplex PCR; TCRdb has only the in-frame clones, and not every one. This table holds around 220,000 clones, 75% to 95% found once. Sequenced material: PBMCs or T cells enriched from blood (not recorded which). The receptors shown here come from a woman younger than 35 who had recovered from COVID-19.

The genes are TRBV27 and TRBJ1-1; D is unresolved. Germline CDR1 reads MNHEY; CDR2 reads SMNVEV (reference sequence). CDR3 size: 15 residues. V lost 2 bases, J lost 0 bases, and 10 bases lay in between. This CDR3 reads CASSLDRSLNTEAFF. CDR3 DNA sequence: TGTGCCAGCAGTTTAGACCGGAGCCTGAACACTGAAGCTTTCTTT.

The rearrangement uses TRBV4-3 and TRBJ1-2, with TRBD1 matching 8 bases. This CDR3 contains 15 residues. The junction had 6 bases not matched to a gene; V was cut back by 1 base and J by 5 bases. Germline CDR1 is LGHNA and CDR2 is YSLEER. The CDR3 nucleotides read TGCGCCAGCAGCCAAGGGGGACAGGCGGCGTATGGCTACACCTTC. The encoded protein is CASSQGGQAAYGYTF.

The rearrangement joins TRBV9 to TRBJ2-7; TRBD1 might be the D (6 bases). CDR1 is SGDLS and CDR2 is YYNGEE in the germline V gene. The CDR3 loop spans 15 amino acids. The germline V and J ends were trimmed by 3 bases and 4 bases, with 17 bases remaining between them. Here the CDR3 reads CASSGGAGAGYEQYF. CDR3 sequence (DNA): TGTGCCAGCAGCGGCGGTGCAGGGGCGGGTTACGAGCAGTACTTC.

This chain joins TRBV5-6 and TRBJ2-7; 12 positions agree with TRBD2. This CDR3 has 17 residues. J gave up 5 bases and V 5 bases, and 14 bases lay outside the gene matches. Germline loops: CDR1 SGHDT, CDR2 YYEEEE. CDR3 nucleotide sequence: TGTGCCAGCAGTCGTCGGACTAGCGGGAAAACGGGAGACGAGCAGTACTTC. The encoded protein is CASSRRTSGKTGDEQYF.

This clone was found once. The chain is built from TRBV28 and TRBJ2-6; 9 bases fit TRBD1. V was pared by 5 bases and J by 0 bases, with 8 bases of the junction left unmatched. The CDR3 covers 18 residues. CDR1 and CDR2 from the germline V gene are MDHEN and SYDVKM. The CDR3 spells CASSHQQGASSGANVLTF. The CDR3 nucleotides read TGTGCCAGCAGTCACCAACAGGGGGCCAGCTCTGGGGCCAACGTCCTGACTTTC.

The chain employs TRBV15 and TRBJ1-2, with TRBD1 identical over 9 bases. The CDR3 contains 19 residues. CDR1 LNHNV and CDR2 YYDKDF come from the germline V gene (reference sequence). With V trimmed by 5 bases and J by 4 bases, 20 bases remained unmatched. CDR3 in DNA: TGTGCCACCAGCCGGGCACAGCGGCTGAACCGGGACAGGGTCTATGGCTACACCTTC. This sequence encodes CATSRAQRLNRDRVYGYTF.

This chain links TRBV7-9 with TRBJ2-7; 13 bases line up with TRBD2. Trimming removed 5 bases from V and 6 bases from J; junction bases left unmatched: 4. Germline CDR1 reads SEHNR; CDR2 reads FQNEAQ (reference sequence). The CDR3 totals 14 residues. This CDR3 is CASSTSGRDTEQYF. The CDR3 region has the DNA TGTGCCAGCAGCACTAGCGGGAGGGACACCGAGCAGTACTTC.

The rearrangement links TRBV4-1 to TRBJ1-4; TRBD1 agrees at 8 bases. The CDR3 has 15 residues. Germline CDR1 and CDR2: MGHRA and YSYEKL. Losses at the gene ends were 4 bases for V and 7 bases for J; bases not matched to a gene: 8. DNA for the CDR3: TGCGCCAGCAGCCCCACGACAGGGGTTGGTGAAAAACTGTTTTTT. It is translated as CASSPTTGVGEKLFF.

The J gene is TRBJ1-4, the V gene TRBV28, with D hard to call. Germline lookup yields CDR1 MDHEN and CDR2 SYDVKM. The CDR3 spans 14 residues. V lost 5 bases, J lost 3 bases, and 10 bases lay in between. The chain's CDR3 is CASSPLMSNEKLFF. The CDR3 bases are TGTGCCAGCAGTCCCTTAATGTCTAATGAAAAACTGTTTTTT.

The chain joins TRBV5-1 to TRBJ2-3; the D gene is possibly TRBD2 (5 bases). Germline-derived CDR1 and CDR2 are SGHRS and YFSETQ. The length of the CDR3 is 15 residues. The V gene lost 0 bases and the J gene lost 4 bases, with 12 bases spanning the gap. Here the CDR3 reads CASSLGSGSPDTQYF. CDR3 nucleotide sequence: TGCGCCAGCAGCTTGGGTTCGGGATCCCCAGATACGCAGTATTTT.

V usage is TRBV11-3 and J usage is TRBJ2-7, with D hard to call. Trimming took 0 bases from V and 0 from J, leaving 3 bases between them. Germline V lookup: CDR1 SGHNT, CDR2 YENEEA. The CDR3 runs 13 residues. Written as DNA, the CDR3 is TGTGCCAGCAGCTTAGAATACTCCTACGAGCAGTACTTC. It is translated as CASSLEYSYEQYF.

The chain employs TRBV2 and TRBJ2-7, with D possibly being TRBD1 (5 bases). Germline values: CDR1 SNHLY, CDR2 FYNNEI. Trimming took 7 bases from V and 3 from J, leaving 10 bases between them. CDR3 length equals 12 residues. CDR3 sequence reads: CASNPQDYEQYF. In nucleotides, the CDR3 is TGTGCCAGCAACCCACAGGACTACGAGCAGTACTTC.

The rearrangement links TRBV2 to TRBJ1-1; D perhaps matches TRBD1 (5 bases). The CDR3 length is 15 residues. Germline V gene data show CDR1 as SNHLY and CDR2 as FYNNEI. V was cut by 3 bases and J by 1 base, with 12 bases left in between. In DNA, the CDR3 is TGTGCCAGCAGTGAGGGGCAGGGCTGGAACACTGAAGCTTTCTTT. This translates into CASSEGQGWNTEAFF.

The V call is TRBV18, the J call TRBJ1-5; 7 bases map to TRBD1. Looked up from germline, CDR1 is KGHSH and CDR2 is LQKENI. CDR3 length: 14 residues. J lost 8 bases, V lost 3 bases, and 7 bases had no gene match. CDR3 nucleotide sequence: TGTGCCAGCTCACCCCCAGGGGGTGCGGAGCCCCAGCATTTT. This codes for CASSPPGGAEPQHF.

The rearrangement uses TRBV11-3 and TRBJ1-1, with D possibly matching TRBD1 (6 bases). Between the trimmed V and J ends, which lost 3 bases and 4 bases, there was a span of 15 bases. Per the germline V gene, CDR1 is SGHNT and CDR2 is YENEEA. This CDR3 has 15 amino acids. The CDR3 reads CASSLRGGVSTEAFF. CDR3 sequence (DNA): TGTGCCAGCAGCTTGAGAGGGGGAGTGAGCACTGAAGCTTTCTTT.

This clone came up once. The chain recombines TRBV15 with TRBJ1-5, with unresolved D. Per the germline V gene, CDR1 is LNHNV and CDR2 is YYDKDF (reference sequence). V was trimmed by 0 bases and J by 6 bases, leaving 24 bases between them. The CDR3 totals 19 residues. The CDR3, as DNA: TGTGCCACCAGCAGAGATAAGGCAAATTGGGAGGGTTTCGGTCAGCCCCAGCATTTT. Translating it yields CATSRDKANWEGFGQPQHF.

The table lists this clone with a count of one. The rearrangement uses TRBV10-2 and TRBJ1-2, with 7 bases that match TRBD1. V was clipped by 10 bases and J by 8 bases; unmatched bases: 13. This CDR3 has 13 residues. CDR1 is WSHSY, CDR2 SAAADI, per germline. This CDR3 reads CATRQGLFWGYTF. The DNA of the CDR3 is TGCGCCACCCGACAGGGATTATTTTGGGGCTACACCTTC.

V and J are TRBV11-2 and TRBJ2-2; D is possibly TRBD2 (6 bases). CDR1 SGHAT and CDR2 FQNNGV come from the germline V gene. The CDR3 extends over 14 amino acids. V was trimmed by 5 bases and J by 9 bases, leaving 16 bases between them. The CDR3 reads CASSLVGGIRELFF. CDR3 sequence (DNA): TGTGCCAGCAGCCTCGTGGGGGGTATCAGGGAGCTGTTTTTT.

The chain combines TRBV28 with TRBJ1-2; 9 nucleotides agree with TRBD1. The germline V gene has CDR1 MDHEN and CDR2 SYDVKM. This CDR3 contains 16 residues. J lost 3 bases, V lost 3 bases, and 8 bases had no gene match. CDR3 bases: TGTGCCAGCAGTTTGGGACAGGGCGCGAGGTACTATGGCTACACCTTC. Protein: CASSLGQGARYYGYTF.